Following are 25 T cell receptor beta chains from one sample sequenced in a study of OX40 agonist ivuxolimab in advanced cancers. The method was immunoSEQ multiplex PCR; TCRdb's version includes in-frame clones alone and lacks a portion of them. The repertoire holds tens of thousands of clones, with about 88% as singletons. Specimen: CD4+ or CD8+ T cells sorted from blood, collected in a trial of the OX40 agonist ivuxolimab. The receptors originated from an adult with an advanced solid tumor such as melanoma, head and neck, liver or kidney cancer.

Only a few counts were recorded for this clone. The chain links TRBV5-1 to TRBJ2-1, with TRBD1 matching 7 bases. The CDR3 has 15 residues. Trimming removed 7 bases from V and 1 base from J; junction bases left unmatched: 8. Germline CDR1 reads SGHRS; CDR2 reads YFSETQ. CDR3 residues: CASDQGGGSYNEQFF. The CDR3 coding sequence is TGCGCCAGCGATCAAGGGGGCGGTTCCTACAATGAGCAGTTCTTC.

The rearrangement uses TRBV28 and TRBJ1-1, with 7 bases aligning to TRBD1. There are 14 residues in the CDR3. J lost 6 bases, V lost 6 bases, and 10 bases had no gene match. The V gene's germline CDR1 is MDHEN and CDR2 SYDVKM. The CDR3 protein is CASRPSRQGSEAFF. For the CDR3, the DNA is TGTGCCAGCAGACCATCACGACAGGGTTCTGAAGCTTTCTTT.

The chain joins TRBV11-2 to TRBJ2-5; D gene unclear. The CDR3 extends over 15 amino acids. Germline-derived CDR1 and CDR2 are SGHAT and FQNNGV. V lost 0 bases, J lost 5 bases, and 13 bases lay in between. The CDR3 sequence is CASSLEGKVSETQYF. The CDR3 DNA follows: TGTGCCAGCAGCTTAGAGGGAAAGGTGTCGGAGACCCAGTACTTC. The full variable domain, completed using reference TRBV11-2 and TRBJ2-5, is EAGVAQSPRYKIIEKRQSVAFWCNPISGHATLYWYQQILGQGPKLLIQFQNNGVVDDSQLPKDRFSAERLKGVDSTLKIQPAKLEDSAVYLCASSLEGKVSETQYFGPGTRLLVL.

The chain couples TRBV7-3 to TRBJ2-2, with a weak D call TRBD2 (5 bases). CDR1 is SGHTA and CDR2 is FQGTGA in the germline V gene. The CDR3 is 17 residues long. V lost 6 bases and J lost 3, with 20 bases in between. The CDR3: CASRMDSVDPDTGELFF. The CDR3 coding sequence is TGTGCCAGCAGGATGGACTCTGTGGACCCGGACACCGGGGAGCTGTTTTTT.

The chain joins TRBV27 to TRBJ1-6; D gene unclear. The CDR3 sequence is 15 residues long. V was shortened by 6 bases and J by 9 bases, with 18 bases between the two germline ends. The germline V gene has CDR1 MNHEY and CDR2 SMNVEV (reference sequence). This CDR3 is CASSPQPVGVSPLHF. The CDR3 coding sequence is TGTGCCAGCAGCCCACAACCGGTTGGGGTTTCACCCCTCCACTTT.

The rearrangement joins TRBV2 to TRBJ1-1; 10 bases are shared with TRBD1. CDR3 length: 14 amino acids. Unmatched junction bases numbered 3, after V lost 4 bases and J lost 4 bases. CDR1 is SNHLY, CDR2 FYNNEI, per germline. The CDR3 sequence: CASSARDRGTEAFF. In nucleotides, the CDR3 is TGTGCCAGCAGTGCAAGGGACAGGGGCACTGAAGCTTTCTTT.

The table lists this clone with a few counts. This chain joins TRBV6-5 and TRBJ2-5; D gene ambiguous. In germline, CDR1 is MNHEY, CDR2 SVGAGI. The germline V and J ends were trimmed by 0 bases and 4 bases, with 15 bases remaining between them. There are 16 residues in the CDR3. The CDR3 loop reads CASSYSTMGYGETQYF. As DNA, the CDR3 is TGTGCCAGCAGTTACTCGACGATGGGATATGGAGAGACCCAGTACTTC.

The CDR3 DNA is TGTGCCAGCAGTTTACGAACAGGGGAGGGACTGTTTTTT. It specifies CASSLRTGEGLFF. This chain uses TRBV27 with TRBJ1-4; 7 bases align to TRBD1. Per germline, CDR1 MNHEY and CDR2 SMNVEV (reference sequence). This CDR3 spans 13 amino acids. After removal of 2 bases from V and 13 bases from J, the junction contained 7 bases not matched to a gene.

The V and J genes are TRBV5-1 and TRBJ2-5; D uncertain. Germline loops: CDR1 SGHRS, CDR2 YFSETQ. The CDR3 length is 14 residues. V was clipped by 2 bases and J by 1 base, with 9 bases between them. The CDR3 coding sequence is TGCGCCAGCAGCTTTACAGATTTCCAAGAGACCCAGTACTTC. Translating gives CASSFTDFQETQYF.

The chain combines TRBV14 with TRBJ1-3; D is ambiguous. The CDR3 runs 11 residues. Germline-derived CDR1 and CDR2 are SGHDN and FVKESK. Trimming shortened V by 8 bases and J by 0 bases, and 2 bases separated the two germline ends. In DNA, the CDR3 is TGTGCCAGCCGCTCTGGAAACACCATATATTTT. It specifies CASRSGNTIYF.

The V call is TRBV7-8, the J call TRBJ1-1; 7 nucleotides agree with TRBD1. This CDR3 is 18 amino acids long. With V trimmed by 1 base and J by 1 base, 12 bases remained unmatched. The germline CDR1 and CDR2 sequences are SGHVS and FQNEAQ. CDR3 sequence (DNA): TGTGCCAGCAGCTTAGTAAACAGGGGAGGCACGGCGAACACTGAAGCTTTCTTT. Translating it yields CASSLVNRGGTANTEAFF.

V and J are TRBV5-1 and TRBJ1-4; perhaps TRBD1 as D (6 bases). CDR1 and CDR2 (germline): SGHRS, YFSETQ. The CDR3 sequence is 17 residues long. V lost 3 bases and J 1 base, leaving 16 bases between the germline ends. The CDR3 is CASSYDKQGQTNEKLFF. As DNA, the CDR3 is TGCGCCAGCAGCTATGACAAACAGGGTCAAACTAATGAAAAACTGTTTTTT.

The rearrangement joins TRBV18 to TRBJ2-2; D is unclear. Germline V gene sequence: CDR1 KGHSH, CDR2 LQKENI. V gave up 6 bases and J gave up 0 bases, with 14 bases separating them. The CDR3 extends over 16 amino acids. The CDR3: CASSPRTRPNTGELFF. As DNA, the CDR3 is TGTGCCAGCTCGCCTCGTACAAGGCCGAACACCGGGGAGCTGTTTTTT.

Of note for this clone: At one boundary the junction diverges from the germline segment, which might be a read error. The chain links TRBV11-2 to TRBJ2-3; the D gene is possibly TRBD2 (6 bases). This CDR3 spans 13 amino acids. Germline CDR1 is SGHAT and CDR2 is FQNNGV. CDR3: CASSLAVQGTQYF. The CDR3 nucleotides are TGTGCCAGCAGTTTAGCGGTGCAAGGTACGCAGTATTTT.

The chain's CDR3 is CASSQRGRDGAYEQYF. The CDR3, as DNA: TGCGCCAGCAGCCAGAGGGGCCGGGACGGAGCCTACGAGCAGTACTTC. The V call is TRBV4-1, the J call TRBJ2-7, with D tentatively TRBD1 or TRBD2 (5 bases each). CDR3 length equals 16 residues. Germline V gene sequence: CDR1 MGHRA, CDR2 YSYEKL. V shed 3 bases and J shed 2 bases, with 17 bases lying between them.

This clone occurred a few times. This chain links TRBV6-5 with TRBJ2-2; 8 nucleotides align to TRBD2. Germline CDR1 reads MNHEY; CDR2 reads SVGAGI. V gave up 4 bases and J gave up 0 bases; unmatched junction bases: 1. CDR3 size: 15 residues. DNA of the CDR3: TGTGCCAGCAGTTCGGGGGGGACGAACACCGGGGAGCTGTTTTTT. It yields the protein CASSSGGTNTGELFF.

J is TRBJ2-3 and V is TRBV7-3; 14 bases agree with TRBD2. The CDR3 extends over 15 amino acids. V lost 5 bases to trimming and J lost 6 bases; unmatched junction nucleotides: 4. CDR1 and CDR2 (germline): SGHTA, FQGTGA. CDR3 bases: TGTGCCAGCAGCCGGACTAGCGGGGGGATTGATACGCAGTATTTT. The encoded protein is CASSRTSGGIDTQYF.

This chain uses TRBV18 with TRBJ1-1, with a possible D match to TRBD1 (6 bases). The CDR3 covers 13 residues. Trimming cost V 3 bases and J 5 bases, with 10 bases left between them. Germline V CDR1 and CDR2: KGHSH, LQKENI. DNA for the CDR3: TGTGCCAGCTCACCGGGGGCAGGGACTGAAGCTTTCTTT. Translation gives CASSPGAGTEAFF.

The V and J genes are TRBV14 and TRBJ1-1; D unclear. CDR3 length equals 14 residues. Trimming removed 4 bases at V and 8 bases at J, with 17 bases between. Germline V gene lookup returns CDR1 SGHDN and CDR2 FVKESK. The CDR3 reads CASSPPAVRAEAFF. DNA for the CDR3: TGTGCCAGCAGCCCACCGGCCGTGCGCGCGGAAGCTTTCTTT.

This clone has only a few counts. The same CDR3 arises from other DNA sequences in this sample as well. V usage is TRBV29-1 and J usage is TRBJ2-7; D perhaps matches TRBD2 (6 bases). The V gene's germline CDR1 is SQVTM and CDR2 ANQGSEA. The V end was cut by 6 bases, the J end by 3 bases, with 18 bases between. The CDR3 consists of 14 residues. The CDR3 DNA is TGCAGCGTGGGGGGTCGGGGTGGCAACTACGAGCAGTACTTC. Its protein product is CSVGGRGGNYEQYF.

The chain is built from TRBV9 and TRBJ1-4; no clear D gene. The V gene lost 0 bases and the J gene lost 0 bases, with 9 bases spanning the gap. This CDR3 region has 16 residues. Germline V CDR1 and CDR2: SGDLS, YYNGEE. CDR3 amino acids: CASSVGVRPTNEKLFF. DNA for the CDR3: TGTGCCAGCAGCGTAGGCGTTCGTCCAACTAATGAAAAACTGTTTTTT.

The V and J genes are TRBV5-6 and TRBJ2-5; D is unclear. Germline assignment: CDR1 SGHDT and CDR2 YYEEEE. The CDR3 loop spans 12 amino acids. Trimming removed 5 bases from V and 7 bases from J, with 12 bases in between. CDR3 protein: CASRGNRGTQYF. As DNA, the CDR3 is TGTGCCAGCAGGGGCAACCGAGGGACCCAGTACTTC.

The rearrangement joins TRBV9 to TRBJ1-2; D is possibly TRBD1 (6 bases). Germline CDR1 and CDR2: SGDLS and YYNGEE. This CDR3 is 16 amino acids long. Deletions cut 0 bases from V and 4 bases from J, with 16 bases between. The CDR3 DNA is TGTGCCAGCAGCGTAGCTACGAGGGGGGTTGGCTATGGCTACACCTTC. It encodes CASSVATRGVGYGYTF.

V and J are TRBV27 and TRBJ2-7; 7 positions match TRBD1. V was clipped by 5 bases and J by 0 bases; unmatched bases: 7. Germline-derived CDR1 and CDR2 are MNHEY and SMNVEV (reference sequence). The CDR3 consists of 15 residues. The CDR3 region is CASSHRGLSSYEQYF. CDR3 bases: TGTGCCAGCAGTCACAGGGGCCTAAGCTCCTACGAGCAGTACTTC.

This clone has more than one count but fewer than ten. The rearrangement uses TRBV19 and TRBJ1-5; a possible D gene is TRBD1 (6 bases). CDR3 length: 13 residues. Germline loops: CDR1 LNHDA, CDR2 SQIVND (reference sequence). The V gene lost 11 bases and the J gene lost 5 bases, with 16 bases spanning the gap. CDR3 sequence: CAGGTGLHQPQHF. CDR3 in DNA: TGTGCCGGCGGAACAGGGTTACATCAGCCCCAGCATTTT.